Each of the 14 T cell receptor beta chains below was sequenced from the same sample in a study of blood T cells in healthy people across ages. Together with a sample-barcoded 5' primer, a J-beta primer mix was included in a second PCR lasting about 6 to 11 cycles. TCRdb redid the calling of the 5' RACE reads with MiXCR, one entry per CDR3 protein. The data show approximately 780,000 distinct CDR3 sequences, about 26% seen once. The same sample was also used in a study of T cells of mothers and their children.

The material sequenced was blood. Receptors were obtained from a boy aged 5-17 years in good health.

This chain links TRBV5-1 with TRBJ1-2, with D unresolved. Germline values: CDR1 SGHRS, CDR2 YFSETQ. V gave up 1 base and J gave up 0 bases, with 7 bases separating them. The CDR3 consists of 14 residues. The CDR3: CASSLTTTNYGYTF. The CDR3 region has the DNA TGCGCCAGCAGCTTGACGACAACTAACTATGGCTACACCTTC.

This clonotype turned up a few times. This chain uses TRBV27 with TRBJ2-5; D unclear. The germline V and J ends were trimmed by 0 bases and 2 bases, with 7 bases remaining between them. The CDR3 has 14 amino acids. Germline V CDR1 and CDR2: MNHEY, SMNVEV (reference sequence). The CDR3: CASSLSGIQETQYF. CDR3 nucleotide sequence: TGTGCCAGCAGTTTATCAGGGATACAAGAGACCCAGTACTTC.

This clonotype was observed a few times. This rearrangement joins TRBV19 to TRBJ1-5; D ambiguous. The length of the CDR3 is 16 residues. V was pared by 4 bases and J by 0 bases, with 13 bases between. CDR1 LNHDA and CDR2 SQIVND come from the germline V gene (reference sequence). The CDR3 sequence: CASSKAGLYSNQPQHF. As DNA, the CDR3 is TGTGCCAGTAGTAAGGCAGGACTTTATAGCAATCAGCCCCAGCATTTT.

As DNA, the CDR3 is TGTGCCAGCAGGCTCTCGGGGGGGCTCCTCACAGATACGCAGTATTTT. It specifies CASRLSGGLLTDTQYF. The rearrangement joins TRBV6-5 to TRBJ2-3, with 8 positions matching TRBD2. The ends lost 6 bases at V and 2 bases at J; junction bases unmatched: 10. Per the germline V gene, CDR1 is MNHEY and CDR2 is SVGAGI. The CDR3 sequence is 16 residues long.

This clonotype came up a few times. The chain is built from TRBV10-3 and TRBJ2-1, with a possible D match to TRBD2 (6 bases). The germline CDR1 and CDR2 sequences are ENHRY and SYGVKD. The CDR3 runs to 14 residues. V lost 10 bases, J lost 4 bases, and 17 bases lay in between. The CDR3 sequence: CATVSEGWYNEQFF. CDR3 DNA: TGTGCCACCGTCTCGGAGGGATGGTACAATGAGCAGTTCTTC.

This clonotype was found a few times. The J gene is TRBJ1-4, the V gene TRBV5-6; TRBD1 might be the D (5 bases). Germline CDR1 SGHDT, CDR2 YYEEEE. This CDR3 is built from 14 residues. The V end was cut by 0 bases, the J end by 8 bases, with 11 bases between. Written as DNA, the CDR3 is TGTGCCAGCAGCTTGGGGGGCCGTTGGGAAAAACTGTTTTTT. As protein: CASSLGGRWEKLFF.

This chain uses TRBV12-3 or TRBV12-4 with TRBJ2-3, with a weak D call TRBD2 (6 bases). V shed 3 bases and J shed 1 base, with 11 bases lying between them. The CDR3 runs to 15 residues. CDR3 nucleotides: TGTGCCAGCAGTTTTAGGGCTAGCGGCACAGATACGCAGTATTTT. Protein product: CASSFRASGTDTQYF.

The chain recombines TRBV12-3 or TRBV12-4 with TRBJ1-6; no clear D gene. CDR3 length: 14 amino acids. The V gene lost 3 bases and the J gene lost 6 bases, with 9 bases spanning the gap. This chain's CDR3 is CASSLGRLNSPLHF. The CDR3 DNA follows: TGTGCCAGCAGTTTGGGCAGACTTAATTCACCCCTCCACTTT.

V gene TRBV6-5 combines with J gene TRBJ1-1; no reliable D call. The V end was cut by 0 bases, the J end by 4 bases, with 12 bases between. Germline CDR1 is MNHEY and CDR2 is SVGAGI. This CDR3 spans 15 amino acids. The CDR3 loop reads CASSYSRPSRTEAFF. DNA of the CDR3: TGTGCCAGCAGTTACTCAAGACCTTCTCGCACTGAAGCTTTCTTT.

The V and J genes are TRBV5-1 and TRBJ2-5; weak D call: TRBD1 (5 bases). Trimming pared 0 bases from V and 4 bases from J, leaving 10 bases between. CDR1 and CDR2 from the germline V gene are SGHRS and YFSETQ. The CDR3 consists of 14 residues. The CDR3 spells CASSLEGFSETQYF. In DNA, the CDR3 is TGCGCCAGCAGCTTGGAGGGGTTTTCAGAGACCCAGTACTTC.

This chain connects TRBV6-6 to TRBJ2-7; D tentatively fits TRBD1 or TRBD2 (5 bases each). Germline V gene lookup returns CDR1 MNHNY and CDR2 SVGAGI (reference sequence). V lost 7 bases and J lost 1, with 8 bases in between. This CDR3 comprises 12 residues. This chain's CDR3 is CASMGESYEQYF. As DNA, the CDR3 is TGTGCCAGCATGGGGGAATCCTACGAGCAGTACTTC.

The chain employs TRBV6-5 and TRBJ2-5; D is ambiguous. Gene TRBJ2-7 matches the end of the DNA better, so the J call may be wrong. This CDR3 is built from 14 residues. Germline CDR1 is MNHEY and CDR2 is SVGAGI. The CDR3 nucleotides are TGTGCCAGCAGTTATGGGATCGGAACCTACGAGCAGTACTTC. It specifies CASSYGIGTYEQYF.

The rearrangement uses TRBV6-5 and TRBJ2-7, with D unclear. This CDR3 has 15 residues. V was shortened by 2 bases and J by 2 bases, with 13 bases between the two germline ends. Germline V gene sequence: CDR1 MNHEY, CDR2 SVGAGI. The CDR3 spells CASSYLGSPAYEQYF. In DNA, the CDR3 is TGTGCCAGCAGTTACCTTGGCAGCCCTGCCTACGAGCAGTACTTC.

The DNA for the CDR3 is TGCGCCAGCAGCGGGTCGGACGATTCCTACGAGCAGTACTTC. Its translation is CASSGSDDSYEQYF. The J gene is TRBJ2-7, the V gene TRBV5-1; D is uncertain. The CDR3 contains 14 residues. The germline V gene encodes CDR1 SGHRS and CDR2 YFSETQ. Trimming took 4 bases from V and 1 from J, leaving 12 bases between them.